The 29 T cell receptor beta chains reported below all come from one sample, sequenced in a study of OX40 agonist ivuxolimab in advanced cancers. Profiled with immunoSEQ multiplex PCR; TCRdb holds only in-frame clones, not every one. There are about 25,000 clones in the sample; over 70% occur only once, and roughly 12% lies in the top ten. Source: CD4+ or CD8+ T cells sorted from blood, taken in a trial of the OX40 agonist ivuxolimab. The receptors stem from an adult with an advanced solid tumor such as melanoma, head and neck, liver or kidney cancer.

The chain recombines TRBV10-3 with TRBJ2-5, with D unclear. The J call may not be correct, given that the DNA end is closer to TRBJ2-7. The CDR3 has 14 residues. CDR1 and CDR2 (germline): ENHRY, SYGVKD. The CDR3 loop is CAISESTVLYEQYF. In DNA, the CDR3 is TGTGCCATCAGTGAGTCGACGGTACTCTACGAGCAGTACTTC.

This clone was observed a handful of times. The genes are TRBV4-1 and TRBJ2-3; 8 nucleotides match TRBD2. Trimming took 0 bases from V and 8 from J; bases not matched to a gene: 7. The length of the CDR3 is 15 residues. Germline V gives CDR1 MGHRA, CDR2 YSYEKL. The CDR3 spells CASSQEGLDSPTQYF. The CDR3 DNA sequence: TGCGCCAGCAGCCAAGAGGGACTAGACTCCCCTACGCAGTATTTT.

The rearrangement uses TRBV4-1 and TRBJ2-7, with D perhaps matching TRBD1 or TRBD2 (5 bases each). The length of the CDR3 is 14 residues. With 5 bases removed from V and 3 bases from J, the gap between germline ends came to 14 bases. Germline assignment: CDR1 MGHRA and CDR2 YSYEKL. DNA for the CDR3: TGCGCCAGCAGCACGGGACCGGGCCTCTACGAGCAGTACTTC. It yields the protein CASSTGPGLYEQYF.

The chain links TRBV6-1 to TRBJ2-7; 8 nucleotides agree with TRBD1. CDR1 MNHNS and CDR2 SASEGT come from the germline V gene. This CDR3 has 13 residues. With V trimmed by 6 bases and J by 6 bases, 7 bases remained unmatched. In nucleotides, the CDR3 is TGTGCCAGCAGGGGGCAGGGGGCGATCGAGCAGTACTTC. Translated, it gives CASRGQGAIEQYF.

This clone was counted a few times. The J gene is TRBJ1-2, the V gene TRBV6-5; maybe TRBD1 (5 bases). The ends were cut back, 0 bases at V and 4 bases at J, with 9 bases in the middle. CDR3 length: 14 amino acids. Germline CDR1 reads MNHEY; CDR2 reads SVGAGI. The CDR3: CASSYSAGPYGYTF. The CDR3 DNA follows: TGTGCCAGCAGTTACTCGGCAGGGCCCTATGGCTACACCTTC.

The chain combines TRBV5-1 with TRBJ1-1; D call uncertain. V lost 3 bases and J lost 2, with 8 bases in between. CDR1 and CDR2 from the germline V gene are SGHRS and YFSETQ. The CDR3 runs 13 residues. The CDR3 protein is CASSSVINTEAFF. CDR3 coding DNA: TGCGCCAGCAGCTCAGTTATTAACACTGAAGCTTTCTTT.

The CDR3 here is CASSPNDRGTYEQYF. CDR3 nucleotides: TGCGCCAGCAGCCCTAACGACAGGGGGACCTACGAGCAGTACTTC. The chain combines TRBV5-1 with TRBJ2-7; 9 positions match TRBD1. The CDR3 runs 15 residues. Germline-derived CDR1 and CDR2 are SGHRS and YFSETQ. Unmatched junction bases numbered 7, after V lost 4 bases and J lost 2 bases.

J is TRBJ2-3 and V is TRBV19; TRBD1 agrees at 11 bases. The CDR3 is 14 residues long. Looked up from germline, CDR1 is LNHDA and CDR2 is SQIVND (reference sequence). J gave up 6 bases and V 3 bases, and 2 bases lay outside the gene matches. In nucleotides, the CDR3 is TGTGCCAGTAGTATGGACAGGGGGCTCGATACGCAGTATTTT. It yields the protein CASSMDRGLDTQYF.

This CDR3 reads CASSRYSGVNTGELFF. The CDR3 nucleotides read TGTGCCAGTAGTAGATATAGCGGGGTTAACACCGGGGAGCTGTTTTTT. The chain employs TRBV19 and TRBJ2-2, with 8 bases lining up with TRBD2. CDR3 length: 16 residues. Germline V gives CDR1 LNHDA, CDR2 SQIVND (reference sequence). The ends lost 4 bases at V and 2 bases at J; junction bases unmatched: 6.

CDR3: CASSLERGRIYEQYF. The CDR3 DNA is TGTGCCAGCAGCTTGGAAAGGGGGCGTATATACGAGCAGTACTTC. The rearrangement links TRBV5-4 to TRBJ2-7; 7 nucleotides line up with TRBD1. The germline V gene has CDR1 SGHNT and CDR2 YYREEE (reference sequence). V was pared by 0 bases and J by 4 bases, with 7 bases of the junction left unmatched. CDR3 length equals 15 residues.

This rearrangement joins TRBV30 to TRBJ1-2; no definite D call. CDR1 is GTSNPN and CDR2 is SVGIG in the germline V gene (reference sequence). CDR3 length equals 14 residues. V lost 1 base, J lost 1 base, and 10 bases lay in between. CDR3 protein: CAWSAGWNNYGYTF. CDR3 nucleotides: TGTGCCTGGAGTGCTGGGTGGAATAACTATGGCTACACCTTC.

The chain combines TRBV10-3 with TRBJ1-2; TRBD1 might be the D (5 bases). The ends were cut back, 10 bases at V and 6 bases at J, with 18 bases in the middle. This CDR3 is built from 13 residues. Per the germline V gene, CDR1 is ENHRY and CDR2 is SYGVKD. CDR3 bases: TGTGCCACCCTGCCCGAGGGGTTGGATGGCTACACCTTC. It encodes CATLPEGLDGYTF.

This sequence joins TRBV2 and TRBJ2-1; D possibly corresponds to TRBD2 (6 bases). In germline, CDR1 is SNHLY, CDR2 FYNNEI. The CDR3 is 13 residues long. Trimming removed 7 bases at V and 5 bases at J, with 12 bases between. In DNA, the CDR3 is TGTGCCAGCAATCCGGGACTTAACAATGAGCAGTTCTTC. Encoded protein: CASNPGLNNEQFF.

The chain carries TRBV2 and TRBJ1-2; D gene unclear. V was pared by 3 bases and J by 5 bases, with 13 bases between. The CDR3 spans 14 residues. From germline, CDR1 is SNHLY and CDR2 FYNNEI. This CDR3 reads CASSEVRGQYGYTF. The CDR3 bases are TGTGCCAGCAGTGAGGTCAGAGGCCAGTATGGCTACACCTTC.

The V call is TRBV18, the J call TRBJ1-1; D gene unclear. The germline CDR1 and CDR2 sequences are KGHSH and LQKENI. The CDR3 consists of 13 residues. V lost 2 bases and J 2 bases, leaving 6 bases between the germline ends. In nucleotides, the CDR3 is TGTGCCAGCTCACCATCCCCTAACACTGAAGCTTTCTTT. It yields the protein CASSPSPNTEAFF.

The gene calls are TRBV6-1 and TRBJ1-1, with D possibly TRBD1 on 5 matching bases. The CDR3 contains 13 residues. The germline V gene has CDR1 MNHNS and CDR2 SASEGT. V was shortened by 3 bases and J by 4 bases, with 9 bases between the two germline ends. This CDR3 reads CASSERGATEAFF. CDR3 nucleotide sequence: TGTGCCAGCAGTGAGAGAGGGGCCACTGAAGCTTTCTTT.

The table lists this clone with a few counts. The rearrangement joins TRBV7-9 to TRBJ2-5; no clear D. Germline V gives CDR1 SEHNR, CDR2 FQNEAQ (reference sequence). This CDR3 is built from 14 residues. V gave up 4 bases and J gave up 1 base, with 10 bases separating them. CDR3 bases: TGTGCCAGCAGCTCCTTGGGCAGCCAAGAGACCCAGTACTTC. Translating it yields CASSSLGSQETQYF. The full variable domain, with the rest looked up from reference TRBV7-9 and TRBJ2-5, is DTGVSQNPRHKITKRGQNVTFRCDPISEHNRLYWYRQTLGQGPEFLTYFQNEAQLEKSRLLSDRFSAERPKGSFSTLEIQRTEQGDSAMYLCASSSLGSQETQYFGPGTRLLVL.

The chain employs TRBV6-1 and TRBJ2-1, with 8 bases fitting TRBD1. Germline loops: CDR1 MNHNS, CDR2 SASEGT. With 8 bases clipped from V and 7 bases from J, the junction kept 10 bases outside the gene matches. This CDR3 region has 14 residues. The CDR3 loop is CASPTGDNWNEQFF. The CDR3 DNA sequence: TGTGCCAGCCCGACAGGGGACAACTGGAATGAGCAGTTCTTC.

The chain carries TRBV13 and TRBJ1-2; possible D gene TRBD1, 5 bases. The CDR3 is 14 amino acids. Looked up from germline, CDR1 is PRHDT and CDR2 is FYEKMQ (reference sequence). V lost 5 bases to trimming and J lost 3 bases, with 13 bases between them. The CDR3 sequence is CASSPGVVDYGYTF. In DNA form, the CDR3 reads TGTGCCAGCAGCCCGGGGGTCGTCGACTATGGCTACACCTTC.

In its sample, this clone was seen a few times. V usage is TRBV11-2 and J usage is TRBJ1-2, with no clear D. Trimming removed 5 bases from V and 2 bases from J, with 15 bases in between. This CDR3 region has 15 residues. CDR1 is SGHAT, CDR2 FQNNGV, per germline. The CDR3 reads CASSTVRGWNYGYTF. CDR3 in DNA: TGTGCCAGCAGCACCGTGCGGGGTTGGAACTATGGCTACACCTTC.

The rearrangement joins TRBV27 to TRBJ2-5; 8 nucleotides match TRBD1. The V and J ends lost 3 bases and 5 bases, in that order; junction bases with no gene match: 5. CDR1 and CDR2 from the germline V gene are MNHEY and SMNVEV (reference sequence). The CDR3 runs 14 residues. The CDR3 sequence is CASSFSRGLETQYF. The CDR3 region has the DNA TGTGCCAGCAGTTTTTCCAGGGGGCTGGAGACCCAGTACTTC.

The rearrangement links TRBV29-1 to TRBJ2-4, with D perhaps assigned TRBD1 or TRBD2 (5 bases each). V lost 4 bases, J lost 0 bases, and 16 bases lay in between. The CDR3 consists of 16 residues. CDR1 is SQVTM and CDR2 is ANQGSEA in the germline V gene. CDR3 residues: CSVAGWGRGAKNIQYF. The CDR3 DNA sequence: TGCAGCGTTGCCGGGTGGGGCCGGGGAGCCAAAAACATTCAGTACTTC. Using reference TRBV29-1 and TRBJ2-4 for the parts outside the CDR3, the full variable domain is SAVISQKPSRDICQRGTSLTIQCQVDSQVTMMFWYRQQPGQSLTLIATANQGSEATYESGFVIDKFPISRPNLTFSTLTVSNMSPEDSSIYLCSVAGWGRGAKNIQYFGAGTRLSVL.

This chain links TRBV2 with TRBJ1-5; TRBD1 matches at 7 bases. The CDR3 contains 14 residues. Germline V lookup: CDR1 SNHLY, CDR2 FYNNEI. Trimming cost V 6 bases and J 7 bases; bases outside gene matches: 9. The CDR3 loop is CASRDRDGNQPQHF. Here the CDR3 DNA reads TGTGCCAGCAGAGACAGGGACGGTAACCAGCCCCAGCATTTT. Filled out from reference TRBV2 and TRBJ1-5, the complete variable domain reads EPEVTQTPSHQVTQMGQEVILRCVPISNHLYFYWYRQILGQKVEFLVSFYNNEISEKSEIFDDQFSVERPDGSNFTLKIRSTKLEDSAMYFCASRDRDGNQPQHFGDGTRLSIL.

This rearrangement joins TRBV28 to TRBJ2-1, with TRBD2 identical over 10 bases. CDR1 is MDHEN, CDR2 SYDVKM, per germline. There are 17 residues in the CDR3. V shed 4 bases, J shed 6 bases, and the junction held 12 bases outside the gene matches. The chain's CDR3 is CASSSTPGTSASNEQFF. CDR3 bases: TGTGCCAGCAGTTCCACCCCCGGGACTAGCGCGAGCAATGAGCAGTTCTTC.

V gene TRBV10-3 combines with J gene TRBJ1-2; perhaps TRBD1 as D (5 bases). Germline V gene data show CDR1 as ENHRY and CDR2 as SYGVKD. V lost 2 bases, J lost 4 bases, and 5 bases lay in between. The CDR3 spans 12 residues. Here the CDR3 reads CAISEGGYGYTF. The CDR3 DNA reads TGTGCCATCAGTGAGGGGGGCTATGGCTACACCTTC.

Here the CDR3 DNA reads TGCGCCAGCAGAGACTTAGCGGGGTACCAAGAGACCCAGTACTTC. Translating it yields CASRDLAGYQETQYF. V and J are TRBV10-2 and TRBJ2-5, with 8 bases that match TRBD2. The ends lost 6 bases at V and 0 bases at J; junction bases unmatched: 6. Germline loops: CDR1 WSHSY, CDR2 SAAADI. The CDR3 is 15 amino acids.

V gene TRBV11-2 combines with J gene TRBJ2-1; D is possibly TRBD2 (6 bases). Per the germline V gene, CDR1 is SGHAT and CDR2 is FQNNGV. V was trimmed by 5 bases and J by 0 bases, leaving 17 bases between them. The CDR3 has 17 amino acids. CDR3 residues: CASSPRVAGSSYNEQFF. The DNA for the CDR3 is TGTGCCAGCAGCCCGCGAGTGGCGGGGAGCTCCTACAATGAGCAGTTCTTC.

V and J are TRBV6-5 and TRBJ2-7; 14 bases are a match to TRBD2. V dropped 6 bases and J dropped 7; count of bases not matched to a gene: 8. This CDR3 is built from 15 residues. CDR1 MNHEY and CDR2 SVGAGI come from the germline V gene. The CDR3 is CASRSGTSGGREQYF. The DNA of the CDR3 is TGTGCCAGCAGGTCCGGGACTAGCGGGGGCAGGGAGCAGTACTTC.

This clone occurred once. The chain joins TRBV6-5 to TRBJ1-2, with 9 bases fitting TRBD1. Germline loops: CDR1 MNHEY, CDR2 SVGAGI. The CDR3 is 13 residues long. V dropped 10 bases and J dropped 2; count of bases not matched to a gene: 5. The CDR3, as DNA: TGTGCCACCCGGACAGGGGCGAACTATGGCTACACCTTC. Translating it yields CATRTGANYGYTF.